The clone carrying this TCR beta chain was found many times. The target antigen is unknown. The data are from a study of T cell repertoires in cytomegalovirus infection. Looking at the study overall: CMV infection and matching HLA type were both indicated by public TCR beta signatures.

Each CDR3 protein is one row after TCRdb ran MiXCR on the reads. The sample shows fewer than 85,000 distinct CDR3 sequences, 3% to 4% of them seen only once. Study-level findings and limits: It was HLA-C-restricted CMV-specific TCR beta clonotypes that dominated the response ex vivo.

This CDR3 comprises 17 residues. CDR1 is MNHEY, CDR2 SVGEGT, per germline. V trimming: 3 bases; J trimming: 4 bases; junction bases outside the gene matches: 10. Material: PBMCs. The chain has TRBV6-2 or TRBV6-3 and TRBJ2-5, with TRBD2 matching 11 bases. The TCR was taken from a human donor in good health (CMV status not recorded). Some clones in this sample may be carry-over from other donors' samples. The CDR3 spells CASSYRFSGRAGETQYF. In DNA form, the CDR3 reads TGTGCCAGCAGTTATCGGTTTAGCGGGAGGGCCGGAGAGACCCAGTACTTC.